Sequencing of this T cell receptor beta chain was carried out in a study of cytomegalovirus exposure and HLA in healthy donors. For the study at large: Earlier, 100 million to 130 million unique TCR beta sequences were recovered from roughly 180 million T cells by an analysis.

Of note for this clone: What it binds is not known.

A multiplex PCR was run with 60 Vbeta primers and 13 Jbeta primers. Some clones are missing from TCRdb's copy, which holds only in-frame ones; the method was immunoSEQ multiplex PCR. There are roughly 150,000 clones in the sample; around 80% occur only once, and over 1.5% lies in the top ten. Overall study findings and caveats: Most TCR sequences were uncommon, yet certain public TCRs appeared in many donors. Cytomegalovirus association was listed for around 170 TCR beta chains.

Germline loops: CDR1 GTSNPN, CDR2 SVGIG (reference sequence). CDR3 length: 14 amino acids. Trimming cost V 0 bases and J 4 bases, with 10 bases left between them. The TCR comes from a woman aged 18-29 years in good health and CMV-seronegative. The chain employs TRBV30 and TRBJ1-3, with D possibly matching TRBD1 (5 bases). Material: PBMCs. The chain's CDR3 is CAWSVGGGGNTIYF. The DNA for the CDR3 is TGTGCCTGGAGTGTGGGGGGAGGGGGAAACACCATATATTTT. Complete variable domain (other parts from reference TRBV30 and TRBJ1-3): SQTIHQWPATLVQPVGSPLSLECTVEGTSNPNLYWYRQAAGRGLQLLFYSVGIGQISSEVPQNLSASRPQDRQFILSSKKLLLSDSGFYLCAWSVGGGGNTIYFGEGSWLTVV.